This TCR beta chain was recovered during a study of OX40 agonist ivuxolimab in advanced cancers. Overall study context: Patients received the agonistic anti-OX40 (CD134) antibody ivuxolimab.

This CDR3 is 20 amino acids long. Clones were read by immunoSEQ multiplex PCR, and TCRdb kept only the in-frame ones, dropping some. The table includes 60,000 to 65,000 clones, approximately 92% detected once. The chain employs TRBV1 and TRBJ2-6; TRBD2, the table's D call, lacks a check against the DNA. TRBV1 is listed as a pseudogene. This TCR was recovered from an adult with an advanced solid tumor such as melanoma, head and neck, liver or kidney cancer. Sequenced here: CD4+ or CD8+ T cells sorted from blood, sampled in a trial of the OX40 agonist ivuxolimab. The CDR3 loop reads CTSSQRYLAGPSSGANVLTF. The CDR3 nucleotides read TGCACCAGCAGCCAGAGGTATCTAGCGGGCCCCAGCTCTGGGGCCAACGTCCTGACTTTC.